The next 22 T cell receptor beta chains were all read from a single sample in a study of CD8 T cells in ankylosing spondylitis. Study-level results: In ankylosing spondylitis blood, a motif of roughly 8 highly homologous TCR beta variants appeared characteristic.

Their recognized antigens are unknown. From the 5' RACE reads, TCRdb called clonotypes with MiXCR, one entry per CDR3 protein. The sample holds a few hundred thousand distinct CDR3 sequences, around 20% seen once. The material sequenced was blood, either unsorted or a sorted T cell fraction (not recorded which). The source is a male donor with ankylosing spondylitis.

Only a few counts were recorded for this clonotype. This chain joins TRBV7-3 and TRBJ2-7; TRBD2 might be the D (6 bases). The germline V gene has CDR1 SGHTA and CDR2 FQGTGA. V lost 1 base and J lost 3, with 10 bases in between. The CDR3 is 14 amino acids. The CDR3 sequence is CASSLMPGVYEQYF. The CDR3 DNA sequence: TGTGCCAGCAGCTTAATGCCGGGGGTCTACGAGCAGTACTTC.

This clonotype was picked up a small number of times. V gene TRBV20-1 combines with J gene TRBJ1-1; maybe TRBD1 (6 bases). Germline CDR1 DFQATT, CDR2 SNEGSKA (reference sequence). This CDR3 spans 14 amino acids. The V gene lost 6 bases and the J gene lost 1 base, with 15 bases spanning the gap. For the CDR3, the DNA is TGCAGTGCCTACTATGAAGGGGGGAACACTGAAGCTTTCTTT. Its protein product is CSAYYEGGNTEAFF.

In its sample, this clonotype was seen many times. The chain employs TRBV7-9 and TRBJ2-7; D ambiguous. The V end lost 10 bases, the J end lost 4 bases, and 11 bases lay between the germline ends. CDR3 length: 11 amino acids. Germline V gene data show CDR1 as SEHNR and CDR2 as FQNEAQ (reference sequence). CDR3 in DNA: TGTGCCACCAAAGCCGGGTACGAGCAGTACTTC. It specifies CATKAGYEQYF.

Only a few counts were recorded for this clonotype. The chain combines TRBV2 with TRBJ2-1; 7 nucleotides line up with TRBD2. The CDR3 runs to 14 residues. V was pared by 3 bases and J by 4 bases, with 3 bases of the junction left unmatched. Germline CDR1 and CDR2: SNHLY and FYNNEI. CDR3 sequence reads: CASSDLAEYNEQFF. The DNA for the CDR3 is TGTGCCAGCAGTGATCTAGCGGAGTACAATGAGCAGTTCTTC.

This clonotype was detected only a few times. The chain employs TRBV7-9 and TRBJ2-5; 8 bases align to TRBD2. Germline V gene sequence: CDR1 SEHNR, CDR2 FQNEAQ (reference sequence). V was pared by 3 bases and J by 3 bases, with 12 bases of the junction left unmatched. This CDR3 is 17 amino acids long. CDR3 sequence: CASSFTPGREAKETQYF. CDR3 sequence (DNA): TGTGCCAGCAGCTTTACCCCCGGGCGGGAGGCTAAAGAGACCCAGTACTTC.

The table lists this clonotype with a few counts. The V and J genes are TRBV27 and TRBJ2-1; no definite D call. This CDR3 contains 13 residues. V was trimmed by 0 bases and J by 10 bases, leaving 10 bases between them. Germline-derived CDR1 and CDR2 are MNHEY and SMNVEV (reference sequence). CDR3 coding DNA: TGTGCCAGCAGTTTATCTTCAACATGGGAGCAGTTCTTC. Residues: CASSLSSTWEQFF.

This clonotype occurred a few times. The chain employs TRBV7-9 and TRBJ2-7, with 8 bases matching TRBD1. The CDR3 extends over 12 amino acids. Looked up from germline, CDR1 is SEHNR and CDR2 is FQNEAQ (reference sequence). V lost 6 bases to trimming and J lost 6 bases; unmatched junction nucleotides: 4. The CDR3: CASSTGGSEQYF. CDR3 DNA: TGTGCCAGCAGTACAGGGGGTAGCGAGCAGTACTTC. Filled out from reference TRBV7-9 and TRBJ2-7, the complete variable domain reads DTGVSQNPRHKITKRGQNVTFRCDPISEHNRLYWYRQTLGQGPEFLTYFQNEAQLEKSRLLSDRFSAERPKGSFSTLEIQRTEQGDSAMYLCASSTGGSEQYFGPGTRLTVT.

The J gene is TRBJ2-1, the V gene TRBV6-5; D not certain. Germline values: CDR1 MNHEY, CDR2 SVGAGI. The CDR3 runs to 15 residues. V shed 0 bases and J shed 6 bases, with 12 bases lying between them. For the CDR3, the DNA is TGTGCCAGCAGTTACTCGCCGGGCCCCGGCAATGAGCAGTTCTTC. It is translated as CASSYSPGPGNEQFF.

In its sample, this clonotype was seen a few times. The rearrangement uses TRBV12-3 or TRBV12-4 and TRBJ2-7, with 14 bases lining up with TRBD2. Trimming took 4 bases from V and 3 from J; bases not matched to a gene: 8. CDR3 size: 17 residues. The CDR3 is CASSWTSGGPGFYEQYF. The CDR3 region has the DNA TGTGCCAGCAGTTGGACTAGCGGGGGGCCGGGGTTCTACGAGCAGTACTTC.

V gene TRBV15 combines with J gene TRBJ2-3; D not certain. Germline-derived CDR1 and CDR2 are LNHNV and YYDKDF (reference sequence). V was clipped by 3 bases and J by 6 bases, with 10 bases between them. The CDR3 covers 13 residues. The CDR3 loop reads CATSRGLGDTQYF. CDR3 nucleotides: TGTGCCACCAGCAGGGGTCTCGGGGATACGCAGTATTTT. Looking up the rest from reference TRBV15 and TRBJ2-3 gives the full variable domain: DAMVIQNPRYQVTQFGKPVTLSCSQTLNHNVMYWYQQKSSQAPKLLFHYYDKDFNNEADTPDNFQSRRPNTSFCFLDIRSPGLGDTAMYLCATSRGLGDTQYFGPGTRLTVL.

For the CDR3, the DNA is TGCAGTGCTAGAGATCCGCCAGGGTATGAGACCCAGTACTTC. Its protein product is CSARDPPGYETQYF. The chain couples TRBV20-1 to TRBJ2-5; tentative D call: TRBD1 (5 bases). V gave up 0 bases and J gave up 5 bases, with 13 bases separating them. CDR1 and CDR2 from the germline V gene are DFQATT and SNEGSKA (reference sequence). This CDR3 is built from 14 residues.

This clonotype was detected ten times or more. The chain joins TRBV20-1 to TRBJ2-3; 8 bases align to TRBD2. The V gene's germline CDR1 is DFQATT and CDR2 SNEGSKA (reference sequence). The CDR3 extends over 15 amino acids. CDR3 coding DNA: TGCAGAGCCGGGGGGGACCCTCTCGTGTGGGATACGCAGTATTTT. This codes for CRAGGDPLVWDTQYF.

The chain couples TRBV10-3 to TRBJ1-5; D not resolved. The CDR3 consists of 19 residues. V shed 0 bases and J shed 0 bases, with 18 bases lying between them. Germline V lookup: CDR1 ENHRY, CDR2 SYGVKD. The CDR3 protein is CAISESRTPYGYSNQPQHF. CDR3 DNA sequence: TGTGCCATCAGTGAGTCCCGGACCCCCTACGGGTATAGCAATCAGCCCCAGCATTTT.

The chain is built from TRBV7-3 and TRBJ2-1; maybe TRBD1 (6 bases). Germline CDR1 and CDR2: SGHTA and FQGTGA. Trimming cost V 2 bases and J 0 bases, with 8 bases left between them. This CDR3 has 15 residues. CDR3 sequence reads: CASSLSRGSYNEQFF. The CDR3 nucleotides are TGTGCCAGCAGCTTATCCAGGGGCTCCTACAATGAGCAGTTCTTC.

In this sample, this clonotype turned up a few times. The chain combines TRBV7-9 with TRBJ1-1; D is uncertain. V was pared by 1 base and J by 1 base, with 7 bases between. The germline V gene has CDR1 SEHNR and CDR2 FQNEAQ (reference sequence). The CDR3 loop spans 14 amino acids. The CDR3 region is CASSLDPGNTEAFF. DNA for the CDR3: TGTGCCAGCAGCTTAGATCCCGGGAACACTGAAGCTTTCTTT.

The table lists this clonotype with many counts. This chain uses TRBV4-3 with TRBJ2-7; 8 nucleotides line up with TRBD1. CDR1 LGHNA and CDR2 YSLEER come from the germline V gene. Unmatched junction bases numbered 10, after V lost 4 bases and J lost 5 bases. CDR3 length: 15 amino acids. This CDR3 is CASSRGQGFIDEQYF. The CDR3 coding sequence is TGCGCCAGCAGCCGAGGACAGGGCTTTATCGACGAGCAGTACTTC.

This clonotype has more than one count but fewer than ten. This chain uses TRBV2 with TRBJ2-1, with D maybe TRBD2 (6 bases). Per the germline V gene, CDR1 is SNHLY and CDR2 is FYNNEI. This CDR3 has 16 amino acids. With 2 bases removed from V and 5 bases from J, the gap between germline ends came to 16 bases. The DNA of the CDR3 is TGTGCCAGCAGTGAACAGTTTAGCGGCGGTGACAATGAGCAGTTCTTC. Its translation is CASSEQFSGGDNEQFF.

This clonotype occurred many times. J is TRBJ2-2 and V is TRBV5-1; TRBD1 is a possible D gene (7 bases). Germline-derived CDR1 and CDR2 are SGHRS and YFSETQ. The V end lost 4 bases, the J end lost 9 bases, and 25 bases lay between the germline ends. The CDR3 extends over 17 amino acids. DNA of the CDR3: TGCGCCAGCAGCGAGGGACAGCCTACGGGACTTAACTGGGAGCTGTTTTTT. As protein: CASSEGQPTGLNWELFF. Full variable domain (outside the CDR3, taken from reference TRBV5-1 and TRBJ2-2): KAGVTQTPRYLIKTRGQQVTLSCSPISGHRSVSWYQQTPGQGLQFLFEYFSETQRNKGNFPGRFSGRQFSNSRSEMNVSTLELGDSALYLCASSEGQPTGLNWELFFGEGSRLTVL.

This clonotype turned up a few times. This chain uses TRBV24-1 with TRBJ2-1; D perhaps matches TRBD2 (6 bases). Trimming shortened V by 4 bases and J by 0 bases, and 15 bases separated the two germline ends. The CDR3 sequence is 17 residues long. Germline V lookup: CDR1 KGHDR, CDR2 SFDVKD. DNA for the CDR3: TGTGCCACCAGTGACCGCAGACTAGGGAGCTCCTACAATGAGCAGTTCTTC. Translated: CATSDRRLGSSYNEQFF.

A few counts support this clonotype. V usage is TRBV4-3 and J usage is TRBJ1-1, with D hard to call. The V end was cut by 5 bases, the J end by 8 bases, with 18 bases between. The germline CDR1 and CDR2 sequences are LGHNA and YSLEER. CDR3 length equals 14 residues. The CDR3, as DNA: TGCGCCAGCAGCAACGAGGTTTCGGGCAGCGAAGCTTTCTTT. Translating gives CASSNEVSGSEAFF.

This rearrangement joins TRBV12-3 or TRBV12-4 to TRBJ2-1, with D possibly TRBD2 on 5 matching bases. This CDR3 is 12 amino acids long. V gave up 6 bases and J gave up 9 bases, with 12 bases separating them. CDR3 nucleotide sequence: TGTGCCAGCAGGTTGTGGGAGCTTGAGCAGTTCTTC. As protein: CASRLWELEQFF.

The chain recombines TRBV6-5 with TRBJ1-1; D gene unclear. Germline CDR1 and CDR2: MNHEY and SVGAGI. This CDR3 is 16 amino acids long. Trimming took 0 bases from V and 3 from J, leaving 14 bases between them. DNA of the CDR3: TGTGCCAGCAGTTACTCAAAGGCAGTCCGGGACACTGAAGCTTTCTTT. It specifies CASSYSKAVRDTEAFF.